This is a list of T cell receptor beta chains from one sample in a study of OX40 agonist ivuxolimab in advanced cancers. The protocol was immunoSEQ multiplex PCR, while the TCRdb copy is restricted to in-frame clones and leaves out a portion. Among approximately 100,000 clones, approximately 85% were seen once, and the ten largest hold less than 5%. Sample: CD4+ or CD8+ T cells sorted from blood, taken in a trial of the OX40 agonist ivuxolimab. These receptors came from an adult with an advanced solid tumor such as melanoma, head and neck, liver or kidney cancer. CDR3s include the opening cysteine and the closing phenylalanine or tryptophan. The D gene is left open where the match is weak. Clone size is stated in some rows and not others, as once, few, many or a class when expanded.

clone size: -
V gene: TRBV28
D gene: TRBD1
J gene: TRBJ2-7
CDR3 protein: CASTAQGRNYEQYF
CDR3 DNA: TGTGCCAGCACGGCACAGGGGAGAAACTACGAGCAGTACTTC

clone size: -
V gene: TRBV7-8
D gene: -
J gene: TRBJ2-7
CDR3 protein: CASSLTTGTPKYEQYF
CDR3 DNA: TGTGCCAGCAGCTTAACCACCGGGACTCCGAAGTACGAGCAGTACTTC

clone size: -
V gene: TRBV5-1
D gene: -
J gene: TRBJ2-1
CDR3 protein: CASSFGLVPNEQFF
CDR3 DNA: TGCGCCAGCAGCTTCGGCCTAGTTCCCAATGAGCAGTTCTTC

clone size: few
V gene: TRBV6-5
D gene: TRBD2
J gene: TRBJ2-1
CDR3 protein: CASKGTSGSNEQFF
CDR3 DNA: TGTGCCAGCAAGGGGACTAGCGGGAGTAATGAGCAGTTCTTC

clone size: once
V gene: TRBV5-1
D gene: -
J gene: TRBJ2-4
CDR3 protein: CASSLDGFFSKNIQYF
CDR3 DNA: TGCGCCAGCAGCTTGGACGGGTTCTTTTCCAAAAACATTCAGTACTTC

clone size: -
V gene: TRBV5-5
D gene: -
J gene: TRBJ2-3
CDR3 protein: CASSRYTDTQYF
CDR3 DNA: TGTGCCAGCAGCCGTTACACAGATACGCAGTATTTT

clone size: -
V gene: TRBV5-1
D gene: -
J gene: TRBJ2-5
CDR3 protein: CASAQGGGGETQYF
CDR3 DNA: TGCGCCAGCGCCCAGGGCGGAGGAGGAGAGACCCAGTACTTC

clone size: -
V gene: TRBV5-4
D gene: TRBD1
J gene: TRBJ1-4
CDR3 protein: CASSSGGGEKLFF
CDR3 DNA: TGTGCCAGCAGCTCAGGGGGCGGCGAAAAACTGTTTTTT

clone size: -
V gene: TRBV27
D gene: -
J gene: TRBJ2-1
CDR3 protein: CASRGLFYNEQFF
CDR3 DNA: TGTGCCAGCAGGGGATTATTTTACAATGAGCAGTTCTTC

clone size: -
V gene: TRBV2
D gene: TRBD2
J gene: TRBJ2-1
CDR3 protein: CASSPGMTSKSMDEQFF
CDR3 DNA: TGTGCCAGCAGCCCTGGAATGACTAGCAAGAGCATGGATGAGCAGTTCTTC

clone size: -
V gene: TRBV9
D gene: TRBD1
J gene: TRBJ2-2
CDR3 protein: CASSVSDRGHTGELFF
CDR3 DNA: TGTGCCAGCAGCGTCTCCGACAGGGGGCACACCGGGGAGCTGTTTTTT

clone size: few
V gene: TRBV6-1
D gene: TRBD1
J gene: TRBJ1-5
CDR3 protein: CASSYQGAELPQHF
CDR3 DNA: TGTGCCAGCAGTTATCAGGGGGCGGAACTGCCCCAGCATTTT

clone size: -
V gene: TRBV7-2
D gene: -
J gene: TRBJ2-7
CDR3 protein: CASSSAVSGYEQYF
CDR3 DNA: TGTGCCAGCAGCTCCGCGGTTTCGGGGTACGAGCAGTACTTC

clone size: -
V gene: TRBV27
D gene: TRBD1
J gene: TRBJ1-3
CDR3 protein: CASTHRGYSGNTIYF
CDR3 DNA: TGTGCCAGCACCCACAGGGGTTACTCTGGAAACACCATATATTTT

clone size: -
V gene: TRBV11-2
D gene: -
J gene: TRBJ2-7
CDR3 protein: CASSLGVRSRSYEQYF
CDR3 DNA: TGTGCCAGCAGCTTAGGGGTGCGGTCTCGCTCCTACGAGCAGTACTTC

clone size: once
V gene: TRBV7-9
D gene: TRBD1
J gene: TRBJ2-5
CDR3 protein: CASSYDRGETQYF
CDR3 DNA: TGTGCCAGCAGCTACGACAGGGGGGAGACCCAGTACTTC

clone size: -
V gene: TRBV5-4
D gene: TRBD1
J gene: TRBJ2-1
CDR3 protein: CASSWTGTSEQFF
CDR3 DNA: TGTGCCAGCAGCTGGACAGGGACAAGTGAGCAGTTCTTC

clone size: -
V gene: TRBV30
D gene: TRBD2
J gene: TRBJ2-5
CDR3 protein: CAWSVWPSGRAQETQYF
CDR3 DNA: TGTGCCTGGAGTGTATGGCCTAGCGGGAGGGCTCAAGAGACCCAGTACTTC

clone size: -
V gene: TRBV5-1
D gene: -
J gene: TRBJ2-1
CDR3 protein: CASSYRLDGTEQFF
CDR3 DNA: TGCGCCAGCTCCTACAGGCTAGATGGTACTGAGCAGTTCTTC

clone size: -
V gene: TRBV6-6
D gene: -
J gene: TRBJ2-2
CDR3 protein: CASSYGVTGELFF
CDR3 DNA: TGTGCCAGCAGTTACGGGGTGACCGGGGAGCTGTTTTTT

clone size: -
V gene: TRBV6-6
D gene: -
J gene: TRBJ2-3
CDR3 protein: CASSYEGSRDTQYF
CDR3 DNA: TGTGCCAGCAGTTACGAGGGCTCCCGAGATACGCAGTATTTT

clone size: -
V gene: TRBV19
D gene: -
J gene: TRBJ1-5
CDR3 protein: CASSMSGWSNQPQHF
CDR3 DNA: TGTGCCAGTAGTATGTCAGGGTGGAGCAATCAGCCCCAGCATTTT

clone size: -
V gene: TRBV4-3
D gene: -
J gene: TRBJ1-6
CDR3 protein: CASSLSGGLNSPLHF
CDR3 DNA: TGCGCCAGCAGCCTCTCGGGGGGCCTCAATTCACCCCTCCACTTT

clone size: few
V gene: TRBV7-9
D gene: -
J gene: TRBJ2-5
CDR3 protein: CASSLSQGKETQYF
CDR3 DNA: TGTGCCAGCAGCTTGTCACAGGGAAAAGAGACCCAGTACTTC

clone size: few
V gene: TRBV7-9
D gene: -
J gene: TRBJ2-7
CDR3 protein: CASSPDSSYEQYF
CDR3 DNA: TGTGCCAGCAGCCCGGACAGTTCCTACGAGCAGTACTTC

clone size: -
V gene: TRBV7-3
D gene: -
J gene: TRBJ2-6
CDR3 protein: CASSLSLGGTSGANVLTF
CDR3 DNA: TGTGCCAGCAGCTTATCTTTGGGGGGAACCTCTGGGGCCAACGTCCTGACTTTC

clone size: few
V gene: TRBV19
D gene: -
J gene: TRBJ2-1
CDR3 protein: CASSPGRNNEQFF
CDR3 DNA: TGTGCCAGTAGTCCAGGCAGGAACAATGAGCAGTTCTTC

clone size: -
V gene: TRBV4-1
D gene: TRBD2
J gene: TRBJ2-7
CDR3 protein: CASSRLAGNEQYF
CDR3 DNA: TGCGCCAGCAGCCGACTAGCGGGAAATGAGCAGTACTTC

clone size: -
V gene: TRBV14
D gene: TRBD2
J gene: TRBJ2-1
CDR3 protein: CASSQVPYSSGGNYNEQFF
CDR3 DNA: TGTGCCAGCAGCCAAGTCCCATACTCTAGCGGGGGGAACTACAATGAGCAGTTCTTC

clone size: -
V gene: TRBV28
D gene: -
J gene: TRBJ2-7
CDR3 protein: CASSIFYEQYF
CDR3 DNA: TGTGCCAGCAGTATCTTCTACGAGCAGTACTTC

clone size: -
V gene: TRBV28
D gene: -
J gene: TRBJ1-4
CDR3 protein: CASSHNEKLFF
CDR3 DNA: TGTGCCAGCAGTCATAATGAAAAACTGTTTTTT

clone size: -
V gene: TRBV6-6
D gene: -
J gene: TRBJ2-1
CDR3 protein: CASSPNRDPEQFF
CDR3 DNA: TGTGCCAGCAGCCCAAACCGGGACCCCGAGCAGTTCTTC

clone size: -
V gene: TRBV5-1
D gene: -
J gene: TRBJ2-2
CDR3 protein: CASSLEPNTGELFF
CDR3 DNA: TGCGCCAGCAGCTTGGAGCCCAACACCGGGGAGCTGTTTTTT

clone size: -
V gene: TRBV18
D gene: TRBD1
J gene: TRBJ2-5
CDR3 protein: CASSPEDRGLQETQYF
CDR3 DNA: TGTGCCAGCTCACCTGAAGACAGGGGGCTTCAAGAGACCCAGTACTTC

clone size: -
V gene: TRBV5-5
D gene: -
J gene: TRBJ1-2
CDR3 protein: CASSQVGRGYTF
CDR3 DNA: TGTGCCAGCAGCCAAGTCGGTCGTGGCTACACCTTC

clone size: -
V gene: TRBV7-8
D gene: TRBD1
J gene: TRBJ1-5
CDR3 protein: CASSLVTGGGQPQHF
CDR3 DNA: TGTGCCAGCAGCTTAGTGACAGGGGGTGGTCAGCCCCAGCATTTT

clone size: few
V gene: TRBV7-9
D gene: -
J gene: TRBJ2-1
CDR3 protein: CASSFMGGNEQFF
CDR3 DNA: TGTGCCAGCAGCTTTATGGGGGGCAATGAGCAGTTCTTC

clone size: -
V gene: TRBV5-6
D gene: TRBD1
J gene: TRBJ2-7
CDR3 protein: CASSLSRQGLLVSYEQYF
CDR3 DNA: TGTGCCAGCAGCTTAAGCCGACAGGGGCTCCTGGTCTCCTACGAGCAGTACTTC

clone size: -
V gene: TRBV27
D gene: -
J gene: TRBJ1-5
CDR3 protein: CASSLSAGVEDKHF
CDR3 DNA: TGTGCCAGCAGTTTATCCGCAGGGGTTGAAGATAAGCATTTT

clone size: -
V gene: TRBV29-1
D gene: -
J gene: TRBJ2-2
CDR3 protein: CSVGGVTNTGELFF
CDR3 DNA: TGCAGCGTTGGGGGGGTTACGAACACCGGGGAGCTGTTTTTT

clone size: -
V gene: TRBV28
D gene: TRBD2
J gene: TRBJ2-3
CDR3 protein: CASSTSGRALDTQYF
CDR3 DNA: TGTGCCAGCAGCACTAGCGGGAGGGCCCTCGATACGCAGTATTTT

clone size: -
V gene: TRBV11-2
D gene: TRBD2
J gene: TRBJ2-3
CDR3 protein: CASSLWTSRGTDTQYF
CDR3 DNA: TGTGCCAGCAGCCTCTGGACTAGCCGGGGTACAGATACGCAGTATTTT

clone size: -
V gene: TRBV21-1
D gene: -
J gene: TRBJ2-7
CDR3 protein: CASSKVYRYYEQYF
CDR3 DNA: TGTGCCAGCAGCAAAGTTTACCGGTACTACGAGCAGTACTTC

clone size: -
V gene: TRBV29-1
D gene: -
J gene: TRBJ1-1
CDR3 protein: CSGLPAGGGGWWNTEAFF
CDR3 DNA: TGCAGCGGACTCCCTGCTGGGGGGGGTGGATGGTGGAACACTGAAGCTTTCTTT

clone size: once
V gene: TRBV5-1
D gene: TRBD2
J gene: TRBJ2-1
CDR3 protein: CASSPPSGIVNEQFF
CDR3 DNA: TGCGCCAGCAGCCCCCCTAGCGGGATAGTTAATGAGCAGTTCTTC

clone size: -
V gene: TRBV5-1
D gene: -
J gene: TRBJ2-3
CDR3 protein: CASSGRDTLTDTQYF
CDR3 DNA: TGCGCCAGCAGCGGACGGGACACCCTCACAGATACGCAGTATTTT

clone size: -
V gene: TRBV2
D gene: TRBD2
J gene: TRBJ2-1
CDR3 protein: CASRVSASGIDEQFF
CDR3 DNA: TGTGCCAGCCGGGTTTCTGCTAGCGGGATTGATGAGCAGTTCTTC

clone size: -
V gene: TRBV4-1
D gene: TRBD2
J gene: TRBJ2-3
CDR3 protein: CASSQTSGRTDTQYF
CDR3 DNA: TGCGCCAGCAGTCAGACTAGCGGGAGAACAGATACGCAGTATTTT

clone size: -
V gene: TRBV11-2
D gene: -
J gene: TRBJ2-2
CDR3 protein: CASRSLTGNTGELFF
CDR3 DNA: TGTGCCAGCAGGTCCTTGACAGGGAACACCGGGGAGCTGTTTTTT

clone size: -
V gene: TRBV2
D gene: TRBD2
J gene: TRBJ2-1
CDR3 protein: CAALKAGGGPYNEQFF
CDR3 DNA: TGTGCCGCGTTAAAGGCGGGCGGGGGGCCTTACAATGAGCAGTTCTTC

clone size: -
V gene: TRBV11-2
D gene: -
J gene: TRBJ2-6
CDR3 protein: CASSLGPGTGANVLTF
CDR3 DNA: TGTGCCAGCAGCTTAGGGCCCGGTACTGGGGCCAACGTCCTGACTTTC

clone size: -
V gene: TRBV6-4
D gene: -
J gene: TRBJ2-3
CDR3 protein: CASSDSPRDTQYF
CDR3 DNA: TGTGCCAGCAGTGATTCTCCGCGGGATACGCAGTATTTT

clone size: -
V gene: TRBV19
D gene: TRBD2
J gene: TRBJ2-2
CDR3 protein: CASRRLAGDTGELFF
CDR3 DNA: TGTGCCAGTAGGCGACTAGCGGGAGACACCGGGGAGCTGTTTTTT

clone size: -
V gene: TRBV5-4
D gene: -
J gene: TRBJ2-5
CDR3 protein: CASSGLQETQYF
CDR3 DNA: TGTGCCAGCTCGGGACTCCAAGAGACCCAGTACTTC

clone size: -
V gene: TRBV28
D gene: TRBD1
J gene: TRBJ2-7
CDR3 protein: CASSLGRGSSYEQYF
CDR3 DNA: TGTGCCAGCAGTTTAGGCAGGGGGAGCTCCTACGAGCAGTACTTC

clone size: -
V gene: TRBV4-3
D gene: TRBD1
J gene: TRBJ1-1
CDR3 protein: CASSQGSGGSTEAFF
CDR3 DNA: TGCGCCAGCAGCCAAGGGTCAGGGGGAAGCACTGAAGCTTTCTTT

clone size: -
V gene: TRBV9
D gene: -
J gene: TRBJ2-1
CDR3 protein: CASSPNTGTEGREQFF
CDR3 DNA: TGTGCCAGCTCCCCCAATACCGGGACAGAAGGGAGGGAGCAGTTCTTC